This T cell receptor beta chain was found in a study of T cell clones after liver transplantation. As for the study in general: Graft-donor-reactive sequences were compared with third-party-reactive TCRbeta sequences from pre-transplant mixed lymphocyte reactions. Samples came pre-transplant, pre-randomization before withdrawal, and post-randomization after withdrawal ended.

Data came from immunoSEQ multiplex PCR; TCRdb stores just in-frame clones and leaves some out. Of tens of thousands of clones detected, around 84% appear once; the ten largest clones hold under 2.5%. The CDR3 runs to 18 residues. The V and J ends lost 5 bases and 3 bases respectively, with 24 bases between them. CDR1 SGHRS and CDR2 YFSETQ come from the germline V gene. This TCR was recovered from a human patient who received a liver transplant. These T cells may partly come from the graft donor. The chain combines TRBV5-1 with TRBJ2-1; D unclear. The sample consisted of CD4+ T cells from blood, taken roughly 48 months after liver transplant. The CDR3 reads CASRPGLNPESGYNEQFF. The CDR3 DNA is TGCGCCAGCAGACCCGGGCTAAACCCCGAATCCGGCTACAATGAGCAGTTCTTC. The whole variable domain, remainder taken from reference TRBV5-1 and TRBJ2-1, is KAGVTQTPRYLIKTRGQQVTLSCSPISGHRSVSWYQQTPGQGLQFLFEYFSETQRNKGNFPGRFSGRQFSNSRSEMNVSTLELGDSALYLCASRPGLNPESGYNEQFFGPGTRLTVL.